This is a list of T cell receptor beta chains from one sample in a study of T cell repertoires in cytomegalovirus infection. TCRdb re-called the reads through MiXCR, storing one row per CDR3 protein. The sample has around 70,000 distinct CDR3 sequences, around 3.8% seen once. Sequencing was performed on PBMCs. The source is a human donor in good health (CMV status not recorded). Some clones in this sample may be carry-over from other donors' samples. The CDR3 runs from the conserved cysteine through the conserved F or W. A D gene is named only where the DNA matches it firmly. Rows give clone size only sometimes, using once, few, many, or a class for an expanded clone.

len: 14
d_gene: .
j_gene: TRBJ2-1
abundance: many
v_gene: TRBV7-2
CDR3aa: CASSLGVGIHEQFF
CDR3nt: TGTGCCAGCAGCTTAGGGGTGGGGATCCATGAGCAGTTCTTC

len: 16
d_gene: TRBD1
j_gene: TRBJ2-3
abundance: many
v_gene: TRBV5-1
CDR3aa: CASSSPRQGGTDTQYF
CDR3nt: TGCGCCAGCAGCTCCCCTAGACAGGGCGGCACAGATACGCAGTATTTT

len: 17
d_gene: .
j_gene: TRBJ1-1
abundance: .
v_gene: TRBV19
CDR3aa: CASHPRGPQADGTEAFF
CDR3nt: TGTGCCAGTCACCCTAGGGGTCCTCAAGCGGATGGCACTGAAGCTTTCTTT

len: 18
d_gene: TRBD2
j_gene: TRBJ2-3
abundance: many
v_gene: TRBV7-2
CDR3aa: CASSPVALAGASTDTQYF
CDR3nt: TGTGCCAGCAGCCCAGTGGCCCTAGCGGGGGCTAGCACAGATACGCAGTATTTT

len: 17
d_gene: TRBD2
j_gene: TRBJ2-1
abundance: few
v_gene: TRBV19
CDR3aa: CASSIRGGRGGYNEQFF
CDR3nt: TGTGCCAGTAGTATTCGGGGGGGGCGGGGGGGCTACAATGAGCAGTTCTTC

len: 14
d_gene: .
j_gene: TRBJ1-1
abundance: few
v_gene: TRBV7-4
CDR3aa: CASSLRDMDTEAFF
CDR3nt: TGTGCCAGCAGCCTCCGGGACATGGACACTGAAGCTTTCTTT

len: 17
d_gene: .
j_gene: TRBJ2-3
abundance: many
v_gene: TRBV7-2
CDR3aa: CASSLAQFGGAGDTQYF
CDR3nt: TGTGCCAGCAGCTTAGCGCAGTTTGGGGGGGCAGGGGATACGCAGTATTTT

len: 17
d_gene: .
j_gene: TRBJ2-6
abundance: many
v_gene: TRBV7-2
CDR3aa: CASSLALTASGANVLTF
CDR3nt: TGTGCCAGCAGCTTAGCGCTGACTGCCTCTGGGGCCAACGTCCTGACTTTC

len: 12
d_gene: .
j_gene: TRBJ2-1
abundance: many
v_gene: TRBV10-3
CDR3aa: CAISNREIEQFF
CDR3nt: TGTGCCATCAGCAACAGGGAGATCGAGCAGTTCTTC

len: 15
d_gene: TRBD1
j_gene: TRBJ2-5
abundance: few
v_gene: TRBV5-6
CDR3aa: CASSLGTGDVKTQYF
CDR3nt: TGTGCCAGCAGCTTGGGGACAGGGGATGTAAAGACCCAGTACTTC

len: 15
d_gene: .
j_gene: TRBJ1-6
abundance: .
v_gene: TRBV5-1
CDR3aa: CASSLGQSYNSPLHF
CDR3nt: TGCGCCAGCAGCTTGGGACAATCGTATAATTCACCCCTCCACTTT

len: 14
d_gene: TRBD1
j_gene: TRBJ2-1
abundance: many
v_gene: TRBV19
CDR3aa: CASRIGDRDNEQFF
CDR3nt: TGTGCCAGTAGAATCGGGGACAGGGACAATGAGCAGTTCTTC

len: 14
d_gene: .
j_gene: TRBJ1-1
abundance: many
v_gene: TRBV12-3/TRBV12-4
CDR3aa: CASRETGTNTEAFF
CDR3nt: TGTGCCAGCAGGGAGACAGGAACGAACACTGAAGCTTTCTTT

len: 12
d_gene: .
j_gene: TRBJ2-2
abundance: few
v_gene: TRBV29-1
CDR3aa: CSAHRDTGELFF
CDR3nt: TGCAGCGCACACAGGGACACCGGGGAGCTGTTTTTT

len: 14
d_gene: .
j_gene: TRBJ1-5
abundance: many
v_gene: TRBV6-1
CDR3aa: CASSAGGGNQPQHF
CDR3nt: TGTGCCAGCAGTGCGGGAGGTGGCAATCAGCCCCAGCATTTT

len: 15
d_gene: .
j_gene: TRBJ2-1
abundance: many
v_gene: TRBV7-2
CDR3aa: CASSLAPEPYNEQFF
CDR3nt: TGTGCCAGCAGCTTAGCACCGGAACCATACAATGAGCAGTTCTTC

len: 18
d_gene: .
j_gene: TRBJ1-5
abundance: many
v_gene: TRBV7-2
CDR3aa: CASSYRPPDGYSNQPQHF
CDR3nt: TGTGCCAGCAGCTACCGGCCGCCGGACGGGTATAGCAATCAGCCCCAGCATTTT

len: 14
d_gene: TRBD2
j_gene: TRBJ2-7
abundance: many
v_gene: TRBV7-8
CDR3aa: CASTTSGSSYEQYF
CDR3nt: TGTGCCAGCACTACTAGCGGGAGCTCCTACGAGCAGTACTTC

len: 15
d_gene: .
j_gene: TRBJ2-1
abundance: many
v_gene: TRBV5-5
CDR3aa: CASSIQVSSYNEQFF
CDR3nt: TGTGCCAGCAGCATACAGGTTAGCTCCTACAATGAGCAGTTCTTC

len: 13
d_gene: .
j_gene: TRBJ1-1
abundance: many
v_gene: TRBV7-2
CDR3aa: CASSLVWNTEAFF
CDR3nt: TGTGCCAGCAGCTTAGTGTGGAACACTGAAGCTTTCTTT

len: 13
d_gene: .
j_gene: TRBJ1-2
abundance: many
v_gene: TRBV7-3
CDR3aa: CASSPDGNYGYTF
CDR3nt: TGTGCCAGCAGCCCGGACGGAAACTATGGCTACACCTTC

len: 12
d_gene: .
j_gene: TRBJ2-2
abundance: many
v_gene: TRBV11-2
CDR3aa: CASSLFVGELFF
CDR3nt: TGTGCCAGCAGCCTTTTTGTCGGGGAGCTGTTTTTT

len: 15
d_gene: TRBD1
j_gene: TRBJ1-2
abundance: few
v_gene: TRBV4-3
CDR3aa: CASSQDLFGQGDYTF
CDR3nt: TGCGCCAGCAGCCAAGATCTTTTCGGACAGGGTGACTACACCTTC

len: 15
d_gene: .
j_gene: TRBJ2-7
abundance: many
v_gene: TRBV7-2
CDR3aa: CASSLGAGVVDEQYF
CDR3nt: TGTGCCAGCAGCTTAGGGGCAGGGGTTGTCGACGAGCAGTACTTC

len: 17
d_gene: TRBD2
j_gene: TRBJ2-2
abundance: many
v_gene: TRBV7-8
CDR3aa: CASSLIAGGPVTGELFF
CDR3nt: TGTGCCAGCAGCTTAATAGCGGGAGGGCCTGTCACCGGGGAGCTGTTTTTT

len: 12
d_gene: .
j_gene: TRBJ2-1
abundance: many
v_gene: TRBV28
CDR3aa: CASSLYKTEQFF
CDR3nt: TGTGCCAGCAGTTTATATAAGACTGAGCAGTTCTTC

len: 13
d_gene: .
j_gene: TRBJ2-7
abundance: many
v_gene: TRBV12-3/TRBV12-4
CDR3aa: CASSLADWYEQYF
CDR3nt: TGTGCCAGCAGTTTAGCGGACTGGTACGAGCAGTACTTC

len: 15
d_gene: TRBD2
j_gene: TRBJ2-1
abundance: many
v_gene: TRBV7-2
CDR3aa: CASSFRLAGANEQFF
CDR3nt: TGTGCCAGCAGCTTTCGGTTAGCGGGAGCGAATGAGCAGTTCTTC

len: 13
d_gene: .
j_gene: TRBJ1-1
abundance: many
v_gene: TRBV7-2
CDR3aa: CASSSPVLTEAFF
CDR3nt: TGTGCCAGCAGCTCCCCGGTCCTCACTGAAGCTTTCTTT

len: 17
d_gene: .
j_gene: TRBJ1-6
abundance: many
v_gene: TRBV7-4
CDR3aa: CASSPTGFSSYNSPLHF
CDR3nt: TGTGCCAGCAGCCCTACAGGGTTCAGCTCCTATAATTCACCCCTCCACTTT

len: 14
d_gene: .
j_gene: TRBJ1-4
abundance: many
v_gene: TRBV12-3/TRBV12-4
CDR3aa: CASSLAGFEEKLFF
CDR3nt: TGTGCCAGCAGTTTAGCCGGGTTTGAGGAAAAACTGTTTTTT

len: 11
d_gene: .
j_gene: TRBJ2-3
abundance: many
v_gene: TRBV25-1
CDR3aa: CASLGGDTQYF
CDR3nt: TGTGCCAGCTTGGGGGGAGATACGCAGTATTTT

len: 11
d_gene: .
j_gene: TRBJ2-3
abundance: many
v_gene: TRBV20-1
CDR3aa: CSARQTDTQYF
CDR3nt: TGCAGTGCTAGGCAGACAGATACGCAGTATTTT

len: 14
d_gene: .
j_gene: TRBJ1-1
abundance: many
v_gene: TRBV7-4
CDR3aa: CASSLPRGDAEAFF
CDR3nt: TGTGCCAGCAGCTTACCCCGGGGGGACGCTGAAGCTTTCTTT

len: 13
d_gene: .
j_gene: TRBJ1-1
abundance: medium-sized
v_gene: TRBV7-2
CDR3aa: CASSLGMNTEAFF
CDR3nt: TGTGCCAGCAGCTTAGGGATGAACACTGAAGCTTTCTTT

len: 13
d_gene: .
j_gene: TRBJ2-1
abundance: many
v_gene: TRBV7-2
CDR3aa: CASSSRPESEQFF
CDR3nt: TGTGCCAGCAGCTCCCGACCCGAATCTGAGCAGTTCTTC

len: 13
d_gene: .
j_gene: TRBJ1-4
abundance: many
v_gene: TRBV7-9
CDR3aa: CASGGRLNEKLFF
CDR3nt: TGTGCCAGCGGAGGACGGTTAAATGAAAAACTGTTTTTT

len: 13
d_gene: .
j_gene: TRBJ1-5
abundance: many
v_gene: TRBV12-3/TRBV12-4
CDR3aa: CASSFKGNQPQHF
CDR3nt: TGTGCCAGCAGTTTTAAGGGCAATCAGCCCCAGCATTTT

len: 15
d_gene: .
j_gene: TRBJ2-5
abundance: many
v_gene: TRBV7-2
CDR3aa: CASSSSQGWRETQYF
CDR3nt: TGTGCCAGCAGCTCCTCCCAGGGTTGGAGGGAGACCCAGTACTTC

len: 13
d_gene: .
j_gene: TRBJ2-2
abundance: many
v_gene: TRBV9
CDR3aa: CASSVDLSGELFF
CDR3nt: TGTGCCAGCAGCGTAGATCTTTCCGGGGAGCTGTTTTTT